This T cell receptor beta chain originates from a study of T cells in Graves' hyperthyroidism and ophthalmopathy. The CDR3 consists of 13 residues. The germline gives CDR1 SNHLY, CDR2 FYNNEI. This clonotype was counted a single time. The junction departs from germline at one end; a sequencing error may be responsible. RNA transcripts provided the source from which TCR beta CDR3 regions were amplified. Using the HTBI primer set, a first-round RT-PCR was run on the TCR CDR3. TCRdb fed the multiplex PCR reads into MiXCR, producing one record per CDR3 protein. The sample consists of 300,000 to 350,000 distinct CDR3 sequences, 15% to 20% of them appearing once.

The sequencing sample was made of blood. The rearrangement links TRBV2 to TRBJ2-2; D is possibly TRBD1 (5 bases). This clonotype was obtained from a woman aged 50 to 60 with Graves' hyperthyroidism. CDR3 protein: CASSEWTLGELFF. In DNA form, the CDR3 reads TGTGCCAGCAGTGAATGGACCTTAGGGGAACTGTTTTTT.